This T cell receptor beta chain was documented in a study of cytomegalovirus exposure and HLA in healthy donors. Turning to the study itself: Approximately 200 million T cells yielded 100 million or so unique TCR beta sequences in earlier analysis.

The germline V gene encodes CDR1 LNHDA and CDR2 SQIVND (reference sequence). The CDR3 covers 13 residues. The germline V and J ends were trimmed by 3 bases and 5 bases, with 10 bases remaining between them. As for this clone: The antigen is undetermined.

General observations from the study: Fewer N-insertions than the roughly 650-donor mean were reportedly shown by an Asian-associated ancestry cluster in a later analysis. Most TCR beta V segments were productive about 87% or about 30% of the time in an earlier analysis.

Researchers ran the PCR with 60 Vbeta and 13 Jbeta primers. Measured with immunoSEQ multiplex PCR; TCRdb has only the in-frame clones, and not every one. The sample contains approximately 200,000 clones, roughly 80% of which appear only once. This chain uses TRBV19 with TRBJ2-5, with D uncertain. The sequenced sample consisted of PBMCs. The receptor was isolated from a woman younger than 35 in good health and CMV-seronegative. The CDR3 loop reads CASSISQKETQYF. In nucleotides, the CDR3 is TGTGCCAGTAGTATCTCACAAAAGGAGACCCAGTACTTC. Full variable domain (missing parts from reference TRBV19 and TRBJ2-5): DGGITQSPKYLFRKEGQNVTLSCEQNLNHDAMYWYRQDPGQGLRLIYYSQIVNDFQKGDIAEGYSVSREKKESFPLTVTSAQKNPTAFYLCASSISQKETQYFGPGTRLLVL.